A single sample is the source of the 25 T cell receptor beta chains below, sequenced in a study of T cell responses to AZD1222 COVID-19 vaccine. Using immunoSEQ multiplex PCR, the repertoire was profiled, and TCRdb retains in-frame clones only, with some absent. This table has some 130,000 clones, around nine tenths appearing once. The sample in question was peripheral blood, obtained 28 days after the second AZD1222 dose. These TCRs come from an adult who received the AZD1222 COVID-19 vaccine.

The CDR3 loop reads CASRGGWGTNEKLFF. DNA of the CDR3: TGTGCCAGCAGGGGGGGATGGGGAACTAATGAAAAACTGTTTTTT. The chain has TRBV4-2 and TRBJ1-4; TRBD1 might be the D (5 bases). The germline V gene encodes CDR1 LGHNA and CDR2 YNFKEQ. The CDR3 covers 15 residues. Trimming pared 6 bases from V and 1 base from J, leaving 12 bases between.

The V call is TRBV27, the J call TRBJ2-3; D is ambiguous. Germline V gene data show CDR1 as MNHEY and CDR2 as SMNVEV (reference sequence). Trimming removed 2 bases from V and 2 bases from J, with 5 bases in between. The CDR3 is 13 amino acids. CDR3 amino acids: CASSLGPTDTQYF. CDR3 sequence (DNA): TGTGCCAGCAGTTTAGGTCCCACAGATACGCAGTATTTT.

The chain couples TRBV7-9 to TRBJ1-4; no firm D call. This CDR3 spans 11 amino acids. Germline lookup yields CDR1 SEHNR and CDR2 FQNEAQ (reference sequence). The V end was cut by 5 bases, the J end by 7 bases, with 5 bases between. The CDR3 DNA follows: TGTGCCAGCAGCAGAGGTGAAAAACTGTTTTTT. Its translation is CASSRGEKLFF.

In its sample, this clone was seen once. V usage is TRBV27 and J usage is TRBJ1-4, with 8 bases matching TRBD1. Trimming removed 6 bases from V and 0 bases from J; junction bases left unmatched: 9. CDR1 MNHEY and CDR2 SMNVEV come from the germline V gene (reference sequence). CDR3 length equals 17 residues. CDR3 protein: CASRGWTGISTNEKLFF. CDR3 nucleotide sequence: TGTGCCAGCAGGGGGTGGACAGGGATCTCAACTAATGAAAAACTGTTTTTT.

The genes are TRBV5-1 and TRBJ2-7, with TRBD2 matching over 11 bases. This CDR3 has 15 amino acids. Trimming at V came to 0 bases and at J to 5 bases, leaving 4 bases not matched to a gene. CDR1 and CDR2 from the germline V gene are SGHRS and YFSETQ. The CDR3 here is CASSLARLAGNEQYF. The CDR3 nucleotides are TGCGCCAGCAGCTTGGCGCGACTAGCGGGAAACGAGCAGTACTTC. The full variable domain, with the rest looked up from reference TRBV5-1 and TRBJ2-7, is KAGVTQTPRYLIKTRGQQVTLSCSPISGHRSVSWYQQTPGQGLQFLFEYFSETQRNKGNFPGRFSGRQFSNSRSEMNVSTLELGDSALYLCASSLARLAGNEQYFGPGTRLTVT.

V usage is TRBV18 and J usage is TRBJ1-2; TRBD1 is a possible D gene (5 bases). Germline V gene sequence: CDR1 KGHSH, CDR2 LQKENI. The length of the CDR3 is 15 residues. V lost 3 bases and J lost 8, with 19 bases in between. CDR3 loop: CASSPSGDRAVGYTF. The CDR3 DNA follows: TGTGCCAGCTCACCCTCGGGGGACCGGGCTGTGGGCTACACCTTC.

DNA for the CDR3: TGTGCCAGTAGAAAAGACCGGTCGGGTCAGCCCCAGCATTTT. It encodes CASRKDRSGQPQHF. J is TRBJ1-5 and V is TRBV19; D gene unclear. CDR1 LNHDA and CDR2 SQIVND come from the germline V gene (reference sequence). Trimming pared 6 bases from V and 6 bases from J, leaving 15 bases between. The CDR3 runs 14 residues.

The rearrangement links TRBV6-5 to TRBJ1-6; 8 bases line up with TRBD1. This CDR3 spans 14 amino acids. Germline V gene data show CDR1 as MNHEY and CDR2 as SVGAGI. With V trimmed by 5 bases and J by 6 bases, 3 bases remained unmatched. The CDR3 DNA sequence: TGTGCCAGCAGTCCCCAGGGGGCTAATTCACCCCTCCACTTT. Encoded protein: CASSPQGANSPLHF.

This clone was found once. V gene TRBV4-3 combines with J gene TRBJ1-2; a weak D match, TRBD1 (6 bases). The CDR3 length is 15 residues. Germline V lookup: CDR1 LGHNA, CDR2 YSLEER. V was cut by 0 bases and J by 7 bases, with 15 bases left in between. The CDR3 region has the DNA TGCGCCAGCAGCCAAGAAGGCGGGGGGCGCGGTGGCTACACCTTC. This sequence encodes CASSQEGGGRGGYTF.

The rearrangement uses TRBV11-2 and TRBJ2-3, with 8 bases lining up with TRBD1. The J segment lost 2 bases and the V segment lost 3 bases, leaving 4 bases of the junction unmatched. Looked up from germline, CDR1 is SGHAT and CDR2 is FQNNGV. The CDR3 runs 15 residues. For the CDR3, the DNA is TGTGCCAGCAGCTTCTCGGGACAGGACACAGATACGCAGTATTTT. Amino acid sequence: CASSFSGQDTDTQYF.

The rearrangement links TRBV7-9 to TRBJ2-1; the match to TRBD2 covers 11 bases. The germline gives CDR1 SEHNR, CDR2 FQNEAQ (reference sequence). The CDR3 extends over 16 amino acids. J was trimmed by 5 bases and V by 5 bases; bases with no gene match: 8. CDR3 bases: TGTGCCAGCAGCCCCCTTCGACTAGCGGGGCACAATGAGCAGTTCTTC. It translates to CASSPLRLAGHNEQFF. Filled out from reference TRBV7-9 and TRBJ2-1, the complete variable domain reads DTGVSQNPRHKITKRGQNVTFRCDPISEHNRLYWYRQTLGQGPEFLTYFQNEAQLEKSRLLSDRFSAERPKGSFSTLEIQRTEQGDSAMYLCASSPLRLAGHNEQFFGPGTRLTVL.

In DNA, the CDR3 is TGTGCCAGCAGCCCCCGAGAAGGGGAAACCCTCCACTTT. Protein sequence: CASSPREGETLHF. This rearrangement joins TRBV6-5 to TRBJ1-6; D perhaps matches TRBD1 (5 bases). The CDR3 runs 13 residues. Trimming removed 6 bases at V and 14 bases at J, with 17 bases between. Germline CDR1 and CDR2: MNHEY and SVGAGI.

This chain connects TRBV6-5 to TRBJ1-5; TRBD1 might be the D (6 bases). Trimming stripped 7 bases from V and 2 bases from J, with 12 bases between. The CDR3 length is 14 residues. Germline CDR1 reads MNHEY; CDR2 reads SVGAGI. CDR3: CASKNQGRNQPQHF. DNA of the CDR3: TGTGCCAGCAAGAACCAGGGGCGCAATCAGCCCCAGCATTTT.

The V call is TRBV7-2, the J call TRBJ1-2; D gene unclear. The CDR3 covers 16 residues. The V gene's germline CDR1 is SGHTA and CDR2 FQGNSA. Trimming took off 0 bases at V and 4 bases at J, with 15 bases between the two ends. CDR3 bases: TGTGCCAGCAGCTTAGCGCCTGGCGGAGGGATCTATGGCTACACCTTC. Its translation: CASSLAPGGGIYGYTF.

This clone was observed a single time. The chain combines TRBV24-1 with TRBJ2-2, with D hard to call. The germline gives CDR1 KGHDR, CDR2 SFDVKD. Trimming stripped 3 bases from V and 2 bases from J, with 9 bases between. CDR3 length: 15 amino acids. CDR3 bases: TGTGCCACCAGTGATCCCCGGGCAAACACCGGGGAGCTGTTTTTT. This sequence encodes CATSDPRANTGELFF.

The V and J genes are TRBV6-5 and TRBJ1-5; D is ambiguous. This CDR3 region has 14 residues. The germline V gene has CDR1 MNHEY and CDR2 SVGAGI. Trimming removed 0 bases from V and 4 bases from J, with 7 bases in between. The CDR3 here is CASSYSRGNQPQHF. CDR3 nucleotide sequence: TGTGCCAGCAGTTACTCGAGAGGGAATCAGCCCCAGCATTTT.

The count of this clone is one. The rearrangement uses TRBV5-1 and TRBJ2-5; no clear D gene. The CDR3 has 17 residues. Per the germline V gene, CDR1 is SGHRS and CDR2 is YFSETQ. Trimming stripped 1 base from V and 2 bases from J, with 18 bases between. The CDR3 loop reads CASSLSSSVSPQETQYF. The CDR3 DNA sequence: TGCGCCAGCAGCTTGTCCTCTTCGGTGAGTCCGCAAGAGACCCAGTACTTC.

V gene TRBV6-4 combines with J gene TRBJ2-1; 13 bases match TRBD2. The CDR3 is 15 amino acids. The trim removed 3 bases at V and 6 bases at J, leaving 2 bases unmatched. CDR1 is MRHNA, CDR2 SNTAGT, per germline. CDR3 region: CASSEGLAGVNEQFF. The CDR3 DNA is TGTGCCAGCAGTGAAGGACTAGCGGGAGTCAATGAGCAGTTCTTC.

V and J are TRBV28 and TRBJ1-5, with D possibly being TRBD1 (6 bases). The germline V and J ends were trimmed by 1 base and 4 bases, with 17 bases remaining between them. The length of the CDR3 is 17 residues. CDR1 and CDR2 (germline): MDHEN, SYDVKM. This CDR3 is CASSLYPVRGDNQPQHF. The CDR3 DNA follows: TGTGCCAGCAGTTTATACCCCGTCAGGGGTGATAATCAGCCCCAGCATTTT. Supplemented by reference TRBV28 and TRBJ1-5, the full variable domain reads DVKVTQSSRYLVKRTGEKVFLECVQDMDHENMFWYRQDPGLGLRLIYFSYDVKMKEKGDIPEGYSVSREKKERFSLILESASTNQTSMYLCASSLYPVRGDNQPQHFGDGTRLSIL.

This sequence joins TRBV2 and TRBJ2-7, with D hard to call. The V and J ends lost 3 bases and 3 bases respectively, with 6 bases between them. The CDR3 runs to 12 residues. From germline, CDR1 is SNHLY and CDR2 FYNNEI. CDR3 sequence reads: CASSDGDYEQYF. The CDR3 nucleotides read TGTGCCAGCAGTGATGGGGACTACGAGCAGTACTTC.

The chain couples TRBV4-3 to TRBJ2-5, with a weak D call TRBD2 (5 bases). Trimming shortened V by 1 base and J by 4 bases, and 7 bases separated the two germline ends. This CDR3 comprises 13 residues. The germline V gene encodes CDR1 LGHNA and CDR2 YSLEER. CDR3 sequence reads: CASSQARGETQYF. The CDR3 DNA follows: TGCGCCAGCAGCCAAGCCCGGGGAGAGACCCAGTACTTC.

This clone has more than one count but fewer than ten. The genes are TRBV2 and TRBJ1-1; the match to TRBD1 covers 7 bases. CDR3 length: 13 amino acids. CDR1 is SNHLY, CDR2 FYNNEI, per germline. J was trimmed by 4 bases and V by 5 bases; bases with no gene match: 4. In DNA, the CDR3 is TGTGCCAGCAGTAACGACAGGGCCACTGAAGCTTTCTTT. Translated, it gives CASSNDRATEAFF.

V is TRBV19 and J is TRBJ1-3; no clear D. Trimming cost V 7 bases and J 0 bases, with 7 bases left between them. Germline-derived CDR1 and CDR2 are LNHDA and SQIVND (reference sequence). The CDR3 runs to 13 residues. The CDR3 region has the DNA TGTGCCAGTACAGAGAGCTCTGGAAACACCATATATTTT. The encoded protein is CASTESSGNTIYF.

The chain recombines TRBV10-3 with TRBJ1-2, with TRBD1 matching 7 bases. This CDR3 region has 14 residues. Germline CDR1 ENHRY, CDR2 SYGVKD. V shed 5 bases, J shed 3 bases, and the junction held 6 bases outside the gene matches. DNA of the CDR3: TGTGCCATCAGTCCCCGGACAGGCCACTATGGCTACACCTTC. It encodes CAISPRTGHYGYTF.

The rearrangement joins TRBV14 to TRBJ2-1; D is undetermined. Germline V CDR1 and CDR2: SGHDN, FVKESK. This CDR3 spans 15 amino acids. V lost 0 bases, J lost 7 bases, and 13 bases lay in between. For the CDR3, the DNA is TGTGCCAGCAGCCAAGAACGGTGGGGTGGGAATGAGCAGTTCTTC. It is translated as CASSQERWGGNEQFF.